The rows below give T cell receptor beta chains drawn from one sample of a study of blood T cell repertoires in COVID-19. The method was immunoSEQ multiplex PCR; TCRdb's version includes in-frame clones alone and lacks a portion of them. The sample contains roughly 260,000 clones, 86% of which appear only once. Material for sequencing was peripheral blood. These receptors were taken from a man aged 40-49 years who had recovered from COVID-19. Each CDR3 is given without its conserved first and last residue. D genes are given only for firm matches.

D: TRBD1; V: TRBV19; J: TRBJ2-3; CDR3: ASSGGTGATQY
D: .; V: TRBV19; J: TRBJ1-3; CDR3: ASSSRRTSSGNTIY
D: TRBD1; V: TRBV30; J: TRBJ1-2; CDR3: AWSPGQDYGYT
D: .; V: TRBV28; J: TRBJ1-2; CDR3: ASRTGSRGYT
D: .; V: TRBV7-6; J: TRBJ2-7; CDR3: ASSPLVGAGSYEQY
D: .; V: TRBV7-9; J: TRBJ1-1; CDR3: ASSPHSGGTEAF
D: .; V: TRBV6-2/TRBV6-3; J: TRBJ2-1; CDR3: ASSYAQGYNEQF
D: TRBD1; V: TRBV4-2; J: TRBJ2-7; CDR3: ASSLLGGPDEQY
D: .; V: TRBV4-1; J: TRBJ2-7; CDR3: ASSQIDIGYEQY
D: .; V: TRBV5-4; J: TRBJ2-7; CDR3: ASSFHTGQHYEQY
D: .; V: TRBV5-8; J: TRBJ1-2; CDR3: ASSFSDNYGYT
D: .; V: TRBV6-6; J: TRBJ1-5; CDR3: ASSYAGGSNQPQH
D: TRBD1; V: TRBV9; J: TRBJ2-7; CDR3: ASSVADRGRTHEQY
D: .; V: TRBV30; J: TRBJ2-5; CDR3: ACTPGGRIETQY
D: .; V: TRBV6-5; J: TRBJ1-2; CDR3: ASRENSNYGYT
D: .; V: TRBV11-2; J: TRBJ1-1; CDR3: ASSLDVGGGPQGNEAF
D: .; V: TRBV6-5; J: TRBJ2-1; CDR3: ASSYATRGNEQF
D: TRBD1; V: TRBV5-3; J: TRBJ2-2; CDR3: AIHPDRDHTGELF
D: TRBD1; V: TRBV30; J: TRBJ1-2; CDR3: AWTLGTGGGYT
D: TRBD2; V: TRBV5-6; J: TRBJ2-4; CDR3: ASSTLAGDKNIQY
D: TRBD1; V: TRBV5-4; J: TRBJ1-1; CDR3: ASSSGQLNTEAF
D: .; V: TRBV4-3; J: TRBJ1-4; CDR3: ASSLGGGQNEKLF
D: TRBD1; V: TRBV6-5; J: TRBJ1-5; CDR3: ASSPGTGENQPQH